This T cell receptor (beta chain) was recorded in a study of blood T cell repertoires in COVID-19. The CDR3 is 15 amino acids. The germline gives CDR1 SGHRS, CDR2 YFSETQ. Trimming stripped 4 bases from V and 4 bases from J, with 18 bases between. Using immunoSEQ multiplex PCR, the repertoire was profiled, and TCRdb retains in-frame clones only, with some absent. This sample yields about 170,000 clones, of which more than 85% are seen a single time; 7% to 8% belongs to the top ten. The receptor was isolated from a woman of 80 years or more in a cohort sampled during active or convalescent COVID-19. The material sequenced was peripheral blood. The chain combines TRBV5-1 with TRBJ2-7; D possibly corresponds to TRBD1 (6 bases). The CDR3 bases are TGCGCCAGCAGCCCGGCGTCAGGGGCTCAGTACGAGCAGTACTTC. Translation gives CASSPASGAQYEQYF. Filled out from reference TRBV5-1 and TRBJ2-7, the complete variable domain reads KAGVTQTPRYLIKTRGQQVTLSCSPISGHRSVSWYQQTPGQGLQFLFEYFSETQRNKGNFPGRFSGRQFSNSRSEMNVSTLELGDSALYLCASSPASGAQYEQYFGPGTRLTVT.